The T cell receptor (beta chain) under discussion was sequenced for a study of cytomegalovirus exposure and HLA in healthy donors. General study results and limits: Another analysis was done later, and it associated 17,000 or so TCR beta sequences with HLA alleles at 0.05 false discovery rate. For most subjects, TCR beta sequences were reported to predict HLA-A and HLA-B alleles with accuracy. Among TCR beta chains, those listed as cytomegalovirus-associated numbered roughly 150.

For this clone: The target antigen is unknown.

PCR employed 60 Vbeta and 13 Jbeta primers. This table comes from immunoSEQ multiplex PCR, and its TCRdb copy is limited to in-frame clones, with some not included. Here the sample spans some 170,000 clones, around three quarters being singletons. Trimming took 4 bases from V and 1 from J, leaving 7 bases between them. The CDR3 extends over 13 amino acids. In germline, CDR1 is KGHSH, CDR2 LQKENI. The origin of this receptor is a man aged 35-49 years in good health and CMV-seronegative. The specimen was PBMCs. The chain couples TRBV18 to TRBJ1-1, with D maybe TRBD1 (5 bases). CDR3 coding DNA: TGTGCCAGCTCACAACAGGAGAACACTGAAGCTTTCTTT. Amino acid sequence: CASSQQENTEAFF.